These 20 T cell receptor beta chains originate from one sample sequenced in a study of shared clonotypes between healthy human individuals. Clones were sequenced by immunoSEQ multiplex PCR, and TCRdb holds only the in-frame ones, with some missing. Counted here are 2.3 million or so clones, over 90% occurring once; the ten biggest clones make up about 0.37%. Sequencing input: naive CD4+ T cells from PBMCs. Subset defined: CD45RA+ positively selected. These receptors all stem from a man aged 18 to 30 in good health. Some clones in this sample may be carry-over from other donors' samples.

V and J are TRBV7-8 and TRBJ2-2, with TRBD1 identical over 11 bases. V shed 2 bases and J 0 bases; nucleotides not matched to a gene: 2. CDR1 is SGHVS and CDR2 is FQNEAQ in the germline V gene. The CDR3 loop spans 17 amino acids. The CDR3, as DNA: TGTGCCAGCAGCTTACGGGGACAGGGGGCGAACACCGGGGAGCTGTTTTTT. This sequence encodes CASSLRGQGANTGELFF.

The chain is built from TRBV18 and TRBJ2-3; D is tentatively TRBD1 or TRBD2 (6 bases each). The CDR3 sequence is 16 residues long. Per the germline V gene, CDR1 is KGHSH and CDR2 is LQKENI. V was trimmed by 6 bases and J by 0 bases, leaving 16 bases between them. In DNA form, the CDR3 reads TGTGCCAGCTCCACCCCCCGGGGGCATAGCACAGATACGCAGTATTTT. This encodes CASSTPRGHSTDTQYF.

J is TRBJ1-4 and V is TRBV28; 10 bases agree with TRBD1. CDR3 length equals 14 residues. The germline V gene encodes CDR1 MDHEN and CDR2 SYDVKM. V was clipped by 6 bases and J by 7 bases; unmatched bases: 5. As DNA, the CDR3 is TGTGCCAGCAGCAGACAGGGGGCAGGTGAAAAACTGTTTTTT. Its protein is CASSRQGAGEKLFF.

The rearrangement joins TRBV5-1 to TRBJ1-4; 7 nucleotides align to TRBD1. Germline trimming cut 3 bases from V and 0 bases from J; bases unmatched to any gene: 11. This CDR3 contains 18 residues. Germline CDR1 SGHRS, CDR2 YFSETQ. The CDR3 reads CASSSRLGTASTNEKLFF. The CDR3, as DNA: TGCGCCAGCAGCTCGCGCTTAGGGACAGCCTCAACTAATGAAAAACTGTTTTTT.

The chain employs TRBV28 and TRBJ2-3; D assignment may be TRBD1 or TRBD2 (5 bases each). Germline V gives CDR1 MDHEN, CDR2 SYDVKM. Trimming removed 8 bases from V and 5 bases from J, with 23 bases in between. CDR3 length equals 16 residues. The chain's CDR3 is CASVPTPRGRGDTQYF. DNA for the CDR3: TGTGCCAGCGTGCCTACTCCAAGGGGCCGGGGAGATACGCAGTATTTT.

The rearrangement links TRBV7-9 to TRBJ2-5; D remains unclear. This CDR3 has 13 residues. The germline V and J ends were trimmed by 4 bases and 2 bases, with 8 bases remaining between them. From germline, CDR1 is SEHNR and CDR2 FQNEAQ (reference sequence). The CDR3 coding sequence is TGTGCCAGCAGCTCCCCACCACAAGAGACCCAGTACTTC. Residues: CASSSPPQETQYF.

CDR3 in amino acids: CASSSRAFLTYEQYF. DNA of the CDR3: TGTGCCAGCAGCTCCCGGGCCTTCCTGACCTACGAGCAGTACTTC. V usage is TRBV28 and J usage is TRBJ2-5; D unclear. The DNA end is a closer match to TRBJ2-7, so the J assignment may be wrong. The CDR3 totals 15 residues. Germline CDR1 reads MDHEN; CDR2 reads SYDVKM.

In nucleotides, the CDR3 is TGTGCCAGCAGCTCTCGGGCGAACACCGGGGAGCTGTTTTTT. It encodes CASSSRANTGELFF. The chain carries TRBV11-3 and TRBJ2-2; D call uncertain. The CDR3 extends over 14 amino acids. V was cut by 4 bases and J by 0 bases, with 6 bases left in between. Germline V gene lookup returns CDR1 SGHNT and CDR2 YENEEA.

The CDR3 region has the DNA TGTGCCAGCAGTGAACCCACCGGGACCGCCTACAATGAGCAGTTCTTC. Amino acid sequence: CASSEPTGTAYNEQFF. V gene TRBV6-1 combines with J gene TRBJ2-1; D may correspond to TRBD1 or TRBD2 (5 bases each). There are 16 residues in the CDR3. Germline V gene lookup returns CDR1 MNHNS and CDR2 SASEGT. V was cut by 2 bases and J by 2 bases, with 13 bases left in between.

The rearrangement uses TRBV29-1 and TRBJ2-4; 8 bases map to TRBD1. CDR1 and CDR2 from the germline V gene are SQVTM and ANQGSEA. The length of the CDR3 is 15 residues. V dropped 5 bases and J dropped 6; count of bases not matched to a gene: 12. The CDR3 region is CSVQQTGGPGNIQYF. The CDR3 DNA reads TGCAGCGTTCAACAAACAGGGGGGCCGGGAAACATTCAGTACTTC.

The chain recombines TRBV6-4 with TRBJ2-1; TRBD2 agrees at 7 bases. With 2 bases clipped from V and 3 bases from J, the junction kept 4 bases outside the gene matches. CDR3 length: 15 residues. The germline V gene encodes CDR1 MRHNA and CDR2 SNTAGT. The CDR3 is CASSDGPGGYNEQFF. DNA of the CDR3: TGTGCCAGCAGTGACGGGCCGGGAGGCTACAATGAGCAGTTCTTC.

On this clone itself: At one boundary the junction diverges from the germline segment, which might be a read error. This chain joins TRBV7-9 and TRBJ2-1; TRBD2 agrees at 13 bases. Germline lookup yields CDR1 SEHNR and CDR2 FQNEAQ (reference sequence). The CDR3 length is 12 residues. The CDR3 here is CASSPPGLAGLF. Written as DNA, the CDR3 is TGTGCCAGCAGCCCTCCGGGACTAGCGGGGCTCTTC.

A few counts support this clone. Within the sample, other DNA sequences also encode this same CDR3. The V and J genes are TRBV18 and TRBJ1-5; no firm D call. Trimming removed 2 bases from V and 2 bases from J, with 7 bases in between. Germline values: CDR1 KGHSH, CDR2 LQKENI. This CDR3 contains 14 residues. CDR3 protein: CASSPSRGNQPQHF. The DNA for the CDR3 is TGTGCCAGCTCACCATCTCGCGGCAATCAGCCCCAGCATTTT. The entire variable domain, with the rest obtained from reference TRBV18 and TRBJ1-5, is as follows: NAGVMQNPRHLVRRRGQEARLRCSPMKGHSHVYWYRQLPEEGLKFMVYLQKENIIDESGMPKERFSAEFPKEGPSILRIQQVVRGDSAAYFCASSPSRGNQPQHFGDGTRLSIL.

The V gene is TRBV9, the J gene TRBJ2-3, with D possibly matching TRBD1 (6 bases). The V gene lost 1 base and the J gene lost 1 base, with 10 bases spanning the gap. There are 15 residues in the CDR3. CDR1 SGDLS and CDR2 YYNGEE come from the germline V gene. For the CDR3, the DNA is TGTGCCAGCAGCGTATCGCAGGGGCGCACAGATACGCAGTATTTT. It encodes CASSVSQGRTDTQYF.

The CDR3: CASKVQEYNEQFF. DNA for the CDR3: TGTGCCAGCAAGGTGCAGGAGTACAATGAGCAGTTCTTC. The genes are TRBV2 and TRBJ2-1, with D unresolved. This CDR3 comprises 13 residues. The V gene lost 7 bases and the J gene lost 4 bases, with 11 bases spanning the gap. Germline V CDR1 and CDR2: SNHLY, FYNNEI.

This clone was seen a single time. The rearrangement joins TRBV9 to TRBJ2-7; possibly TRBD1 for D (6 bases). This CDR3 is 15 amino acids long. V was shortened by 4 bases and J by 3 bases, with 17 bases between the two germline ends. Per germline, CDR1 SGDLS and CDR2 YYNGEE. The CDR3 reads CASSPVPGHVYEQYF. The CDR3 DNA follows: TGTGCCAGCAGCCCCGTCCCGGGACATGTCTACGAGCAGTACTTC.

The chain carries TRBV7-2 and TRBJ1-4; tentatively, D is TRBD1 (5 bases). The germline V and J ends were trimmed by 4 bases and 0 bases, with 18 bases remaining between them. Germline V lookup: CDR1 SGHTA, CDR2 FQGNSA. The CDR3 is made up of 18 amino acids. The CDR3 nucleotides read TGTGCCAGCAGCTACCAGGGTAACGGGTGGGCAACTAATGAAAAACTGTTTTTT. Its protein is CASSYQGNGWATNEKLFF.

The gene calls are TRBV4-2 and TRBJ2-7; D gene unclear. V lost 0 bases to trimming and J lost 2 bases, with 11 bases between them. This CDR3 has 15 residues. Germline values: CDR1 LGHNA, CDR2 YNFKEQ. The CDR3 DNA reads as TGTGCCAGCAGCCAAGATTTTGTCGGAACCTACGAGCAGTACTTC. Encoded protein: CASSQDFVGTYEQYF.

The chain couples TRBV4-1 to TRBJ2-3; the D is unclear. CDR3 length: 17 amino acids. The germline V gene encodes CDR1 MGHRA and CDR2 YSYEKL. V was pared by 5 bases and J by 3 bases, with 21 bases between. Here the CDR3 DNA reads TGCGCCAGCAGCAGAAAGCTAGAACCAAGGGTGACAGATACGCAGTATTTT. As protein: CASSRKLEPRVTDTQYF.

The V call is TRBV2, the J call TRBJ2-5, with 10 nucleotides matching TRBD2. CDR3 size: 15 residues. CDR1 SNHLY and CDR2 FYNNEI come from the germline V gene. The junction had 7 bases not matched to a gene; V was cut back by 4 bases and J by 5 bases. The CDR3 region has the DNA TGTGCCAGCAGTGTTGACCTAGCGGGAGCGGAGACCCAGTACTTC. Protein: CASSVDLAGAETQYF.